Listed below are T cell receptor beta chains from one sample, sequenced in a study of cytomegalovirus exposure and HLA in healthy donors. Sequencing was performed with immunoSEQ multiplex PCR; in TCRdb, only in-frame clones are kept and a portion is missing. The top ten hold less than 5% of the sample, which has 120,000 or so clones, less than 80% seen once. Sequenced sample: PBMCs. These receptors all stem from a man aged 25 to 40 in good health and CMV-seronegative. The conserved cysteine and the conserved F or W are not part of the CDR3 here. A D gene is named only where the DNA matches it firmly.

v_gene	d_gene	j_gene	CDR3aa
TRBV4-2	TRBD1	TRBJ1-4	ASSQGGGAGGNEKLF
TRBV11-2	TRBD1	TRBJ2-5	ASSPTGTGGGGWQETQY
TRBV19	.	TRBJ2-1	ASREEQGDQF
TRBV5-4	.	TRBJ1-3	ASSLTGRGNTIY
TRBV11-2	.	TRBJ2-1	ASSFTRGSNEQF
TRBV4-1	TRBD1	TRBJ2-7	ASSQTGTGGSREQY
TRBV19	TRBD1	TRBJ1-6	ASSNLDRGLSPLH
TRBV28	TRBD1	TRBJ1-2	ASSPSDRDYGYT
TRBV18	.	TRBJ2-3	ASSPGPAGTDTQY
TRBV19	TRBD1	TRBJ1-2	ASSIAGQGKGRYGYT
TRBV5-8	.	TRBJ1-5	ASSLVAGAYQPQH
TRBV7-3	.	TRBJ2-3	ASSLIAASTDTQY
TRBV27	.	TRBJ1-5	ASSTGGRQPQH
TRBV30	TRBD1	TRBJ2-2	AWSVPDRDTGELF
TRBV4-2	TRBD2	TRBJ2-4	ASSISGGDKNIQY
TRBV9	TRBD1	TRBJ1-2	ASSAGTGGYGYT
TRBV6-5	.	TRBJ2-7	ASSYDWGAYEQY
TRBV7-9	.	TRBJ1-3	SSSSSGTSFRRDGNTIY
TRBV4-2	TRBD2	TRBJ2-1	ANSQRLRTRDNEQF
TRBV18	TRBD1	TRBJ2-7	ASSPPGTGSHEQY
TRBV2	TRBD1	TRBJ1-2	ASRPGQGKKNGYT
TRBV7-2	.	TRBJ1-6	ASSLYVGPLH
TRBV28	.	TRBJ1-2	ASSAGVRGYT
TRBV5-4	.	TRBJ1-4	ASSSFSGVGDYEKLF
TRBV6-6	TRBD2	TRBJ2-1	ASSRTSGYNEQF
TRBV7-9	TRBD1	TRBJ2-6	AGRTGANYGANVLT
TRBV7-9	.	TRBJ2-3	ASSLSLFQSGTDTQY
TRBV28	TRBD1	TRBJ1-5	ASSLTGQGDQPQH
TRBV6-5	.	TRBJ1-1	ASSYSEGPNTEAF
TRBV6-6	TRBD1	TRBJ2-1	ASSSSTPGGDEQF